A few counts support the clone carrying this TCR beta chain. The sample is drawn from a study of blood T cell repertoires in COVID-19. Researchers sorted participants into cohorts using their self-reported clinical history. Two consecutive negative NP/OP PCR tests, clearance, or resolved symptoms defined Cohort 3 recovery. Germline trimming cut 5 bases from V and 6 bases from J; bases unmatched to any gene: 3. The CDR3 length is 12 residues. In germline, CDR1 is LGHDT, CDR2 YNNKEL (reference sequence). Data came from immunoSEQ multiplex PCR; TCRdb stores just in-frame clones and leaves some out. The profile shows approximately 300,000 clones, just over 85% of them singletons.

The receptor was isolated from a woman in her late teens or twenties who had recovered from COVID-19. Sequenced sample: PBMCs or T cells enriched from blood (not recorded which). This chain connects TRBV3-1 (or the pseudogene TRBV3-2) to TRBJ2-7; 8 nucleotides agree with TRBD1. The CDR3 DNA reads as TGTGCCAGCAGCTTCGGACAGGGCGAGCAGTACTTC. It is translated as CASSFGQGEQYF.